This TCR beta chain was found in a study of blood T cell repertoires in COVID-19 (dated by TCRdb to between 2020 and 2021). With respect to the entire study: The collaborator samples originated in the United States, Italy and Spain and spanned the acute and convalescent phases of COVID-19. The repertoires were released in a freely available public database intended as a resource for research on the immune response to SARS-CoV-2. The dataset comprised deeply sampled blood TCRbeta repertoires from subjects exposed to, actively infected with, or recovered from COVID-19. The material from the prospective study consisted of cDNA or gDNA derived from T cells, B-cell-depleted T cells, or PBMCs. Samples were obtained from the ongoing ImmuneRACE study (first 160 participants) and from over 1,000 subjects provided by 6 global collaborators. Sample metadata almost always included a de-identified subject ID, COVID-19 status, age in years and sex. Where available, HLA class I and class II types were obtained from metadata supplied by the sample provider rather than from assay-based typing.

Enrolling through a virtual design, the prospective study's participants ranged in age from roughly 18 to 89 years and lived across about two dozen United States geographic areas. Cohort assignment in the prospective study relied on participant-reported clinical history from a screening survey and a study questionnaire. ImmuneRACE Cohort 3 recovered participants were defined by two consecutive negative NP/OP PCR tests, healthcare professional clearance, or symptom resolution. Each participant in the prospective study had whole blood, serum and a nasopharyngeal or oropharyngeal swab collected by mobile phlebotomists. Participants in the prospective study had the option to provide additional blood draws and questionnaires over a roughly two-month period. Prospective study blood samples were shipped either frozen or at room temperature before DNA extraction. Regarding this clone: Its cognate antigen has yet to be identified. No clone much larger than this one lies a single base away; base qualities are absent.

TCRbeta CDR3 regions were amplified from genomic DNA using the immunoSEQ Assay, a bias-controlled multiplex PCR. On the study's bioinformatics: Nucleated cell counts per sample were estimated from amplification of reference gene primers within the assay. To quantify the absolute abundance of each unique TCRbeta CDR3 rearrangement, sequence reads were collapsed and filtered. For each sample, productive Simpson clonality was calculated as the square root of Simpson's diversity index over productive rearrangements. Entries here come from immuneACCESS through TCRdb and include only in-frame sequences with V and J called. Some clones fail to appear in such tables; in the studies checked, an unresolved V gene covers under half of the shortfall, and the cause of the remainder is unknown. V, J and clone size are taken as reported in that table, and D and trimming were inferred from the DNA itself. The table for this sample lists fewer than 200,000 clones; around 78% of them were counted only once. Roughly 4.5% of the sample is taken by the ten largest.

General findings and caveats noted by the study authors: The quantity of clinical and demographic metadata differed by source and by participant and was supplied without curation.

Source material: PBMCs or T cells enriched from blood (not recorded which). The sequence derives from a woman aged 45 to 65 who had recovered from COVID-19.

The CDR3 here reads CASSHSWGLAEETQYF. The DNA sequence follows: TGTGCCAGCAGCCATTCTTGGGGACTAGCGGAAGAGACCCAGTACTTC. The V and J genes are TRBV4-2 and TRBJ2-5, with 11 central nucleotides matching TRBD2. Reading from cysteine to phenylalanine, the CDR3 counts 16 amino acids. The read is trimmed to its CDR3 DNA, 48 bases read in frame from base 1. CDR1 and CDR2 are drawn from the germline V gene: LGHNA, YNFKEQ. Germline trimming amounts to 3 bases on V and 3 bases on J, with 6 as the count of junction bases outside the gene matches.